This T cell receptor beta chain stems from a study of T-cell reconstitution after alpha-beta-depleted transplantation in children. Germline values: CDR1 SQVTM, CDR2 ANQGSEA. V was clipped by 4 bases and J by 1 base, with 10 bases between them. This CDR3 is built from 14 residues. Using unique molecular identifiers, the investigators prepared the TCRbeta library. TCRdb redid the calling of the PCR reads with MiXCR, one entry per CDR3 protein. The table lists about 400,000 distinct CDR3 sequences, 20% of them singletons. This receptor was taken from a human donor who donated a stem cell graft to a child with acute myeloid leukemia. The chain has TRBV29-1 and TRBJ2-2; TRBD2 might be the D (6 bases). The material was PBMCs from the stem cell graft donor, obtained from the stem cell graft. CDR3 in amino acids: CSVVRGGNTGELFF. Here the CDR3 DNA reads TGCAGCGTTGTACGGGGAGGGAACACCGGGGAGCTGTTTTTT.